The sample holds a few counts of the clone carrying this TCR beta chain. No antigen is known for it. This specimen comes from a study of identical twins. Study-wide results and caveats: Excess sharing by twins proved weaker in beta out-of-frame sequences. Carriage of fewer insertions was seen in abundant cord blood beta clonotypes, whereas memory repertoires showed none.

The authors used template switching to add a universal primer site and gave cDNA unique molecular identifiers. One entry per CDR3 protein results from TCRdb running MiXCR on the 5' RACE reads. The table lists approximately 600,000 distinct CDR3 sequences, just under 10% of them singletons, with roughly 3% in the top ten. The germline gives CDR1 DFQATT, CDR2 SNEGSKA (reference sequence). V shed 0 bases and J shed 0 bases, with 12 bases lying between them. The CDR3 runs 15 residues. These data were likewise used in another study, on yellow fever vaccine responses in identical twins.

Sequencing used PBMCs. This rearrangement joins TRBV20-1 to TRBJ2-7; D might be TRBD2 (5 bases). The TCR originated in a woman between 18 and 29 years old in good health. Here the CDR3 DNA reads TGCAGTGCTAGAGATCCTAATGGGAGCTCCTACGAGCAGTACTTC. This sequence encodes CSARDPNGSSYEQYF.